The T cell receptor (beta chain) under discussion was sequenced for a study of control samples from healthy donors and cancer patients. TCRdb's copy holds only in-frame clones and misses some; the assay was immunoSEQ multiplex PCR. Of around 94,000 clones listed, 90% to 95% are singletons. The V segment lost 3 bases and the J segment 7 bases; nucleotides outside the gene matches: 11. Germline CDR1 reads SGHTA; CDR2 reads FQGNSA. This CDR3 region has 16 residues. The chain links TRBV7-2 to TRBJ1-2; TRBD1 agrees at 10 bases. The sequencing input was blood. The sequence came from a woman younger than 45 in good health. The CDR3 region has the DNA TGTGCCAGCAGCTTTCTCGGGACAGGGGTTTCTTTTGGCTACACCTTC. Protein: CASSFLGTGVSFGYTF.